This T cell receptor (beta chain) is from a study of blood T cells in healthy people across ages. In the study overall: Template switching picked up about one barcoded beta molecule for each two T cells.

Germline loops: CDR1 LGHNA, CDR2 YSLEER. The CDR3 extends over 16 amino acids. J gave up 4 bases and V 0 bases, and 8 bases lay outside the gene matches. Next came a second PCR, run for about 6 to 11 cycles, which used a sample-barcoded 5' primer along with a J-beta primer mix. MiXCR, applied by TCRdb to the 5' RACE reads, yields one record per CDR3 protein. The table has under 2,000,000 distinct CDR3 sequences, around half seen once. The specimen sequenced was blood. The sequence derives from a woman aged 40 to 49 in good health. The chain has TRBV4-3 and TRBJ2-5; 7 nucleotides align to TRBD2. CDR3 DNA: TGCGCCAGCAGCCAAGACTACCCGGGACTACCAGAGACCCAGTACTTC. Protein product: CASSQDYPGLPETQYF.